These T cell receptor beta chains were read from a single sample in a study of a mutant IDH1 vaccine in newly diagnosed glioma. The antigens of these receptors remain unknown. Sequenced by immunoSEQ multiplex PCR; TCRdb stores in-frame clones only, minus some. The profile shows some 48,000 clones, 70% to 85% of them singletons. The starting material was PBMCs, obtained from a glioma patient whose treatment included an IDH1 peptide vaccine. Receptors originate from a man aged 35 to 55 with glioma. Both conserved end residues are part of each CDR3. Each record gives: D gene, J gene, clone size, V gene, CDR3 DNA, CDR3 protein. The D gene is left open where the match is weak. Rows give clone size only sometimes, using once, few, many, or a class for an expanded clone.

>TRBD1|TRBJ2-2|NA|TRBV6-1
TGTGCCAGCAGAGAAACCGGGACAGGGGACACCGGGGAGCTGTTTTTT
CASRETGTGDTGELFF
>NA|TRBJ1-5|NA|TRBV2
TGTGCCAGCACCGGGGGTGATAATCAGCCCCAGCATTTT
CASTGGDNQPQHF
>TRBD1|TRBJ2-7|NA|TRBV28
TGTGCCAGCAGTTTATTCCAAAACAGGGGTAGCGAGCAGTACTTC
CASSLFQNRGSEQYF
>NA|TRBJ1-1|NA|TRBV30
TGTGCCTGGAGTGGGACAGTGAACACTGAAGCTTTCTTT
CAWSGTVNTEAFF
>TRBD2|TRBJ2-5|NA|TRBV2
TGTGCCAGCAGTGTAGGGGCGGGGGGGAACCAAGAGACCCAGTACTTC
CASSVGAGGNQETQYF
>TRBD1|TRBJ2-5|NA|TRBV2
TGTGCCAGCCGACAGGGGGGTGAAGAGACCCAGTACTTC
CASRQGGEETQYF
>NA|TRBJ1-5|NA|TRBV6-5
TGTGCCAGCAGTTACTCGACGTCAGGCAATCAGCCCCAGCATTTT
CASSYSTSGNQPQHF
>NA|TRBJ2-1|NA|TRBV9
TGTGCCAGCAGCGTATATCTGGGCCGGGACAATGAGCAGTTCTTC
CASSVYLGRDNEQFF
>NA|TRBJ1-6|NA|TRBV9
TGTGCCAGCAGCGTAGCGACTCCCGGTTCACCCCTCCACTTT
CASSVATPGSPLHF
>TRBD1|TRBJ2-3|NA|TRBV6-5
TGTGCCAGCAGTTTGACAGGGGGCGCGGTAGATACGCAGTATTTT
CASSLTGGAVDTQYF
>NA|TRBJ2-4|NA|TRBV5-4
TGTGCCAGCAGCTCTATCGGAAGCGCAAAAAACATTCAGTACTTC
CASSSIGSAKNIQYF
>NA|TRBJ1-1|NA|TRBV19
TGTGCCAGTAGTATAGCACAGGCGAACGCTGAAGCTTTCTTT
CASSIAQANAEAFF
>TRBD1|TRBJ1-1|NA|TRBV29-1
TGCAGCGTTGGGACAGGCCTGAACACTGAAGCTTTCTTT
CSVGTGLNTEAFF
>NA|TRBJ1-2|few|TRBV2
TGTGCCAGCAGTGAAGATAGGAGAATCTATGGCTACACCTTC
CASSEDRRIYGYTF
>NA|TRBJ1-2|NA|TRBV7-8
TGTGCCAGCAGCCAACTATGGCAGGGTAGTTTGGATGGCTACACCTTC
CASSQLWQGSLDGYTF
>TRBD2|TRBJ2-3|NA|TRBV7-8
TGTGCCAGCAGCTTAGCGATCGGAGCGGGGGCCGACACAGATACGCAGTATTTT
CASSLAIGAGADTDTQYF
>NA|TRBJ1-5|NA|TRBV5-1
TGCGCCAGCAGCTTGGCCGGGCAGGTCAATCAGCCCCAGCATTTT
CASSLAGQVNQPQHF
>NA|TRBJ2-7|NA|TRBV10-3
TGTGCCATCAGTGAAACGGGGACCTACGAGCAGTACTTC
CAISETGTYEQYF
>NA|TRBJ2-2|once|TRBV11-3
TGTGCCAGCAGCACCGAAACCGGGGAGCTGTTTTTT
CASSTETGELFF
>TRBD2|TRBJ2-7|NA|TRBV2
TGTGCCAGCAGTGAAGGGCTTCTTATAGCGGGGGGCAGTTACGAGCAGTACTTC
CASSEGLLIAGGSYEQYF
>NA|TRBJ1-6|NA|TRBV7-9
TGTGCCAGCAGCTTGGGGGGCTATAGTAATTCACCCCTCCACTTT
CASSLGGYSNSPLHF
>TRBD1|TRBJ2-7|NA|TRBV10-1
TGCGCCAGCAGTGACCCGGGACAGGGGAGAGAGCAGTACTTC
CASSDPGQGREQYF
>NA|TRBJ1-6|NA|TRBV30
TGTGCCTGGAGTGTGACGTCCTATAATTCACCCCTCCACTTT
CAWSVTSYNSPLHF
>NA|TRBJ1-2|NA|TRBV27
TGTGCCAGCAGTTCCAGGGCGGGCTATGGCTACACCTTC
CASSSRAGYGYTF
>NA|TRBJ1-4|few|TRBV7-9
TGTGCCAGCAGCTTAACAGGCGGGGTCGGAATTGGGGAACTGTTTTTT
CASSLTGGVGIGELFF
>NA|TRBJ1-1|NA|TRBV19
TGTGCCAGTAGCCCCCCAGGGTACACTGAAGCTTTCTTT
CASSPPGYTEAFF
>TRBD1|TRBJ1-2|NA|TRBV6-5
TGTGCCAGCAGTTACTCGTTTACAGGGGCCTCCTATGGCTACACCTTC
CASSYSFTGASYGYTF
>NA|TRBJ1-6|NA|TRBV27
TGTGCCAGCAGTACCTACTATTCGGGGCAGAGCTCCTATAATTCACCCCTCCACTTT
CASSTYYSGQSSYNSPLHF
>NA|TRBJ2-7|NA|TRBV29-1
TGCAGCGTTGGCACAGCAACCGAGCAGTACTTC
CSVGTATEQYF
>TRBD2|TRBJ2-7|NA|TRBV30
TGTGCCTGGAGTTTCAGCGGGGCCGGGGAGCAGTACTTC
CAWSFSGAGEQYF
>NA|TRBJ1-2|once|TRBV5-4
TGTGCCAGCAGCTCGCCCCCCAGCGATGGCTACACCTTC
CASSSPPSDGYTF
>NA|TRBJ2-5|NA|TRBV29-1
TGCAGCGTTGGAGAGTATGGGACCCAGTACTTC
CSVGEYGTQYF
>TRBD1|TRBJ1-1|NA|TRBV9
TGTGCCAGCAGCCATAGGAGGGGACAGGCGGGCACTGAAGCTTTCTTT
CASSHRRGQAGTEAFF
>NA|TRBJ2-2|NA|TRBV14
TGTGCCAGCAGCCAGGAAATTAGGACCGGGGAGCTGTTTTTT
CASSQEIRTGELFF
>TRBD1|TRBJ1-5|NA|TRBV2
TGTGCCAGCAGCCTACAGGGGGCTAATCAGCCCCAGCATTTT
CASSLQGANQPQHF
>TRBD2|TRBJ2-7|NA|TRBV19
TGTGCCAGTAGTATATCGGGGGGGGCCTACGAGCAGTACTTC
CASSISGGAYEQYF
>NA|TRBJ2-4|once|TRBV5-1
TGCGCCAGCAGCTTGAACAGGGAAGCCAAAAACATTCAGTACTTC
CASSLNREAKNIQYF
>TRBD1|TRBJ1-1|NA|TRBV5-5
TGTGCCAGCAGCTTGGAGGGGACAGGGGGCACTGAAGCTTTCTTT
CASSLEGTGGTEAFF
>TRBD1|TRBJ1-1|NA|TRBV7-2
TGTGCCAGCAGCTTCGGACAGGCTAACACTGAAGCTTTCTTT
CASSFGQANTEAFF
>NA|TRBJ1-2|NA|TRBV5-4
TGTGCCAGCAGCTTGGAAGGGGACCAATATGGCTACACCTTC
CASSLEGDQYGYTF
>NA|TRBJ1-3|NA|TRBV5-1
TGCGCCAGCAGCCCCGGGAGTAGCTTCAACACCATATATTTT
CASSPGSSFNTIYF
>TRBD2|TRBJ2-2|NA|TRBV5-1
TGCGCCAGCAGCTTGGAGGGACTAGCGGCCGGGGAGCTGTTTTTT
CASSLEGLAAGELFF
>NA|TRBJ1-1|few|TRBV6-5
TGTGCCAGCAGTTACACCCAGGGCGCTGAAGCTTTCTTT
CASSYTQGAEAFF
>NA|TRBJ2-7|NA|TRBV19
TGTGCCAGTCACTCGTCGGGCGGAAGCTCCTACGAGCAGTACTTC
CASHSSGGSSYEQYF
>NA|TRBJ1-1|NA|TRBV6-1
TGTGCCACCTCATTGAACACTGAAGCTTTCTTT
CATSLNTEAFF
>NA|TRBJ2-1|NA|TRBV18
TGTGCCAGCTCGCTGAACAATGAGCAGTTCTTC
CASSLNNEQFF
>NA|TRBJ2-7|NA|TRBV18
TGTGCCAGCTCACCACAGGGAATGACCTACGAGCAGTACTTC
CASSPQGMTYEQYF
>NA|TRBJ1-2|NA|TRBV5-1
TGCGCCAGCAGCTTGAACCAGGACTATGGCTACACCTTC
CASSLNQDYGYTF
>TRBD1|TRBJ1-2|NA|TRBV7-8
TGTGCCAGCAGCCAAGGGACAGGGGGCGACCTCATCTATGGCTACACCTTC
CASSQGTGGDLIYGYTF
>TRBD2|TRBJ2-4|NA|TRBV4-1
TGCGCCAGCAGCCAGGCGGGGGGTGGAAACATTCAGTACTTC
CASSQAGGGNIQYF
>TRBD1|TRBJ1-5|NA|TRBV6-6
TGTGCCAGCAGCCCGGGACAGGGAGATGACAATCAGCCCCAGCATTTT
CASSPGQGDDNQPQHF
>TRBD1|TRBJ2-7|NA|TRBV28
TGTGCCAGCAGTGCCGGGACAGGGGTGTACGAGCAGTACTTC
CASSAGTGVYEQYF
>NA|TRBJ2-7|NA|TRBV6-5
TGTGCCAGCAGTCCCTGGACCGACAGAGAGCAGTACTTC
CASSPWTDREQYF
>TRBD1|TRBJ2-7|NA|TRBV19
TGTGCCAGTAGTATCGCAGGGACAGGCATCTACGAGCAGTACTTC
CASSIAGTGIYEQYF
>TRBD1|TRBJ2-3|once|TRBV19
TGTGCCAGTAGTATCGGTTGGACAGGGACAGATACGCAGTATTTT
CASSIGWTGTDTQYF
>NA|TRBJ2-7|NA|TRBV2
TGTGCCAGCAAAGACGACCGCGCCTACGAGCAGTACTTC
CASKDDRAYEQYF
>TRBD2|TRBJ2-3|NA|TRBV7-9
TGTGCCAGCAGCGCAAGGGGTAGGGGGACTAGCGCCGTCACAGATACGCAGTATTTT
CASSARGRGTSAVTDTQYF
>NA|TRBJ2-7|NA|TRBV19
TGTGCCAGTAGTTCCCAGGGCTACGAGCAGTACTTC
CASSSQGYEQYF
>NA|TRBJ2-3|NA|TRBV2
TGTGCCAGCAGTGAGGGTGGGGCTGGGACAGATACGCAGTATTTT
CASSEGGAGTDTQYF